These 26 T cell receptor beta chains originate from one sample sequenced in a study of human T cells and chemical hapten exposure. TCRdb recomputed calls from the RACE reads with MiXCR, one row per CDR3 protein. The table includes 39,000 or so distinct CDR3 sequences, over 3.5% detected once. As to time point: patch test 1, 2 weeks after DPC sensitization. Specified treatment: therapeutic diphenylcyclopropenone sensitization with weekly scalp DPC. It was from unfractionated whole blood that total RNA was extracted. Sequenced material: whole blood, taken in connection with sensitization to the hapten diphenylcyclopropenone (DPC). The source of these receptors is a man aged 45-60 years with alopecia areata. Some clones in this sample may be carry-over from other donors' samples.

This clonotype occurred many times. The V gene is TRBV20-1, the J gene TRBJ2-7; D may be TRBD2 (6 bases). Looked up from germline, CDR1 is DFQATT and CDR2 is SNEGSKA (reference sequence). The CDR3 contains 14 residues. The ends were cut back, 5 bases at V and 2 bases at J, with 16 bases in the middle. Here the CDR3 DNA reads TGCAGTGCTTCAACGGAGGGGAGAGCCTACGAGCAGTACTTC. It encodes CSASTEGRAYEQYF.

Note on this clonotype: The germline gene is not matched at one end of the junction; a read error may be the cause. The rearrangement links TRBV28 to TRBJ1-2; D remains unclear. CDR1 is MDHEN, CDR2 SYDVKM, per germline. This CDR3 is built from 13 residues. The CDR3 bases are TGTGCCAGCAGTCTAGAAGGGCGGGTTGGCCACACCTTC. Amino acid sequence: CASSLEGRVGHTF.

There are many counts of this clonotype. The CDR3 loop reads CSATQLNTEAFF. CDR3 sequence (DNA): TGCAGTGCTACTCAATTAAACACTGAAGCTTTCTTT. The rearrangement joins TRBV20-1 to TRBJ1-1; D is unclear. In germline, CDR1 is DFQATT, CDR2 SNEGSKA (reference sequence). V was shortened by 4 bases and J by 2 bases, with 8 bases between the two germline ends. The CDR3 has 12 residues.

This clonotype was seen repeatedly, ten times or more. V gene TRBV29-1 combines with J gene TRBJ1-1; the D gene is possibly TRBD1 (5 bases). Trimming cost V 3 bases and J 5 bases, with 10 bases left between them. Germline V gene data show CDR1 as SQVTM and CDR2 as ANQGSEA. The CDR3 covers 12 residues. CDR3 residues: CSVDRSGTEAFF. CDR3 bases: TGCAGCGTTGATCGGTCAGGGACTGAAGCTTTCTTT.

This clonotype showed up many times. The rearrangement uses TRBV20-1 and TRBJ2-7; D is perhaps TRBD2 (7 bases). Between the trimmed V and J ends, which lost 6 bases and 3 bases, there was a span of 15 bases. The CDR3 length is 13 residues. Germline lookup yields CDR1 DFQATT and CDR2 SNEGSKA (reference sequence). CDR3 sequence: CSALGGGYYEQYF. CDR3 sequence (DNA): TGCAGTGCCCTAGGGGGGGGCTACTACGAGCAGTACTTC.

At least ten counts were recorded for this clonotype. The J gene is TRBJ2-7, the V gene TRBV3-1, with 7 positions matching TRBD1. The V and J ends lost 1 base and 1 base, in that order; junction bases with no gene match: 4. The length of the CDR3 is 15 residues. Germline V gene lookup returns CDR1 LGHDT and CDR2 YNNKEL (reference sequence). The CDR3 region is CASSQGGGRSYEQYF. The CDR3 coding sequence is TGTGCCAGCAGCCAAGGAGGGGGCAGATCCTACGAGCAGTACTTC.

The chain employs TRBV29-1 and TRBJ2-7, with D possibly matching TRBD2 (5 bases). Per germline, CDR1 SQVTM and CDR2 ANQGSEA. Trimming left V 3 bases short and J 6 bases short, with 15 bases between. The CDR3 has 13 amino acids. CDR3 protein: CSVDSGGRGEQYF. CDR3 coding DNA: TGCAGCGTTGATTCCGGAGGTCGGGGCGAGCAGTACTTC.

With respect to this clonotype: A much larger clonotype is one base distant, so this may be a read error. The chain links TRBV6-2 or TRBV6-3 to TRBJ2-5, with D tentatively TRBD2 (5 bases). Germline values: CDR1 MNHEY, CDR2 SVGEGT. CDR3 length: 12 amino acids. The CDR3 sequence is CASISDQGTQYF. In DNA form, the CDR3 reads TGTGCCAGCATTAGCGACCAAGGGACCCAGTACTTC.

This clonotype was counted only a few times. The rearrangement uses TRBV18 and TRBJ1-5; the D is unclear. Trimming stripped 3 bases from V and 3 bases from J, with 6 bases between. Germline V CDR1 and CDR2: KGHSH, LQKENI. This CDR3 has 13 residues. The CDR3 DNA follows: TGTGCCAGCTCACCGGGCGCCAATCAGCCCCAGCATTTT. Its translation: CASSPGANQPQHF.

This clonotype was counted ten times or more. V usage is TRBV28 and J usage is TRBJ1-5, with D perhaps matching TRBD1 (6 bases). The CDR3 has 17 residues. Germline V CDR1 and CDR2: MDHEN, SYDVKM. V was pared by 2 bases and J by 0 bases, with 14 bases between. CDR3 loop: CASSLRRTVYSNQPQHF. CDR3 bases: TGTGCCAGCAGTTTAAGGCGGACAGTTTATAGCAATCAGCCCCAGCATTTT.

This clonotype was counted ten times or more. The rearrangement links TRBV28 to TRBJ2-7, with TRBD2 as a possible D gene (5 bases). V lost 4 bases and J 7 bases, leaving 20 bases between the germline ends. This CDR3 region has 15 residues. Germline V gene lookup returns CDR1 MDHEN and CDR2 SYDVKM. The CDR3, as DNA: TGTGCCAGCAGTTCGGCGGGCCTCCTACCCGGGGAGCAGTACTTC. This gives the protein CASSSAGLLPGEQYF.

This clonotype was seen repeatedly, ten times or more. This chain connects TRBV6-1 to TRBJ2-1, with D unresolved. The CDR3 contains 14 residues. Germline V gene data show CDR1 as MNHNS and CDR2 as SASEGT. Trimming left V 4 bases short and J 8 bases short, with 15 bases between. CDR3 in DNA: TGTGCCAGCAGTGCACCGCTCCGAAGGGATGAGCAGTTCTTC. It yields the protein CASSAPLRRDEQFF.

The gene calls are TRBV2 and TRBJ1-2, with a tentative D call TRBD1 (6 bases). V lost 6 bases to trimming and J lost 7 bases, with 12 bases between them. CDR1 is SNHLY and CDR2 is FYNNEI in the germline V gene. The CDR3 extends over 12 amino acids. The CDR3 DNA follows: TGTGCCAGCAGAGCCGGGACATCTGGCTACACCTTC. This translates into CASRAGTSGYTF.

This clonotype was seen ten or more times. CDR3 nucleotides: TGCGCCAGCAGCTTGTCCCCGCCGACTAGCGGGTACAATGAGCAGTTCTTC. Protein product: CASSLSPPTSGYNEQFF. The V and J genes are TRBV5-1 and TRBJ2-1, with 10 bases fitting TRBD2. This CDR3 has 17 residues. Per germline, CDR1 SGHRS and CDR2 YFSETQ. V lost 1 base to trimming and J lost 4 bases; unmatched junction nucleotides: 8.

This clonotype was observed many times. The chain joins TRBV30 to TRBJ2-2; TRBD1 aligns across 9 bases. Germline V CDR1 and CDR2: GTSNPN, SVGIG (reference sequence). This CDR3 comprises 13 residues. V shed 4 bases, J shed 5 bases, and the junction held 2 bases outside the gene matches. CDR3: CAWTGQGTGELFF. The CDR3 DNA is TGTGCCTGGACAGGACAGGGGACCGGGGAGCTGTTTTTT.

This clonotype appeared many times. The gene calls are TRBV13 and TRBJ1-1, with 8 positions matching TRBD1. The trim removed 2 bases at V and 5 bases at J, leaving 4 bases unmatched. This CDR3 comprises 14 residues. Per germline, CDR1 PRHDT and CDR2 FYEKMQ (reference sequence). The CDR3 coding sequence is TGTGCCAGCAGCTTACAGGGGGCAAGGACTGAAGCTTTCTTT. Translated, it gives CASSLQGARTEAFF.

Ten or more counts support this clonotype. The chain uses TRBV4-3 and TRBJ2-7; D tentatively reads TRBD1 or TRBD2 (7 bases each). Germline V gene sequence: CDR1 LGHNA, CDR2 YSLEER. This CDR3 has 16 amino acids. The ends were cut back, 0 bases at V and 2 bases at J, with 14 bases in the middle. In nucleotides, the CDR3 is TGCGCCAGCAGCCAAGATCGAGCAGGGGGGGCCTACGAGCAGTACTTC. Translated, it gives CASSQDRAGGAYEQYF.

The table lists this clonotype with many counts. This chain connects TRBV10-2 to TRBJ2-1; 9 bases are shared with TRBD2. The CDR3 is made up of 16 amino acids. Germline assignment: CDR1 WSHSY and CDR2 SAAADI. J gave up 7 bases and V 2 bases, and 9 bases lay outside the gene matches. DNA of the CDR3: TGCGCCAGCAGTGAGCGGGTAGCGGGAGTGCGGAATGAGCAGTTCTTC. Encoded protein: CASSERVAGVRNEQFF.

This clonotype occurred a few times. This chain links TRBV28 with TRBJ1-2; 7 bases agree with TRBD1. V lost 6 bases to trimming and J lost 3 bases; unmatched junction nucleotides: 4. The CDR3 totals 13 residues. CDR1 and CDR2 (germline): MDHEN, SYDVKM. Written as DNA, the CDR3 is TGTGCCAGCAGGAATACAGGGGACTATGGCTACACCTTC. This gives the protein CASRNTGDYGYTF.

In this sample, this clonotype turned up many times. This chain uses TRBV11-2 with TRBJ1-1; no firm D call. The germline gives CDR1 SGHAT, CDR2 FQNNGV. This CDR3 region has 16 residues. V was cut by 0 bases and J by 1 base, with 12 bases left in between. The CDR3 region has the DNA TGTGCCAGCAGCTTAGATCGAGGCCCCTGGAACACTGAAGCTTTCTTT. This gives the protein CASSLDRGPWNTEAFF. Drawing the rest from reference TRBV11-2 and TRBJ1-1, the complete variable domain is EAGVAQSPRYKIIEKRQSVAFWCNPISGHATLYWYQQILGQGPKLLIQFQNNGVVDDSQLPKDRFSAERLKGVDSTLKIQPAKLEDSAVYLCASSLDRGPWNTEAFFGQGTRLTVV.

Many counts were recorded for this clonotype. The chain recombines TRBV3-1 with TRBJ2-1; no firm D call. Germline assignment: CDR1 LGHDT and CDR2 YNNKEL (reference sequence). V lost 6 bases, J lost 0 bases, and 9 bases lay in between. This CDR3 contains 14 residues. CDR3 bases: TGTGCCAGCAGTCGAACGAGCTCCTACAATGAGCAGTTCTTC. Its translation: CASSRTSSYNEQFF.

The table lists this clonotype with many counts. An end of the junction does not agree with germline; a read error may underlie this. The chain joins TRBV7-7 to TRBJ1-4; D might be TRBD1 (5 bases). The CDR3 spans 13 residues. Per germline, CDR1 SSHAT and CDR2 FNYEAQ (reference sequence). CDR3 loop: CASSRQINEKLFF. The CDR3 region has the DNA TGTGCTAGCAGCAGACAGATTAATGAAAAACTGTTTTTT.

The V gene is TRBV3-1, the J gene TRBJ2-1, with D possibly matching TRBD1 (5 bases). V lost 1 base, J lost 3 bases, and 10 bases lay in between. This CDR3 has 15 amino acids. The germline gives CDR1 LGHDT, CDR2 YNNKEL (reference sequence). CDR3 sequence (DNA): TGTGCCAGCAGCCAAGGCCTAACAGGCTACAATGAGCAGTTCTTC. Translation gives CASSQGLTGYNEQFF.

This clonotype appeared many times. The V gene is TRBV7-8, the J gene TRBJ2-2, with D tentatively TRBD2 (5 bases). In germline, CDR1 is SGHVS, CDR2 FQNEAQ. The CDR3 extends over 15 amino acids. The V and J ends lost 5 bases and 6 bases respectively, with 16 bases between them. CDR3 coding DNA: TGTGCCAGCAGCCCACGAGGCGGGTTACCCGGGGAGCTGTTTTTT. Amino acids: CASSPRGGLPGELFF.

This clonotype was recorded many times. The chain couples TRBV4-1 to TRBJ2-1, with a possible D match to TRBD1 (6 bases). Deletions cut 0 bases from V and 2 bases from J, with 14 bases between. The CDR3 extends over 17 amino acids. The germline V gene has CDR1 MGHRA and CDR2 YSYEKL. This chain's CDR3 is CASSQDGRQAPYNEQFF. CDR3 nucleotide sequence: TGCGCCAGCAGCCAAGATGGGAGACAGGCACCCTACAATGAGCAGTTCTTC.

There are many counts of this clonotype. The V gene is TRBV20-1, the J gene TRBJ2-1; the match to TRBD2 covers 9 bases. V shed 3 bases and J 8 bases; nucleotides not matched to a gene: 8. The CDR3 consists of 14 residues. CDR1 DFQATT and CDR2 SNEGSKA come from the germline V gene (reference sequence). CDR3 protein: CSASNSGSNDEQFF. CDR3 nucleotide sequence: TGCAGTGCTAGTAATAGCGGGAGTAACGATGAGCAGTTCTTC.